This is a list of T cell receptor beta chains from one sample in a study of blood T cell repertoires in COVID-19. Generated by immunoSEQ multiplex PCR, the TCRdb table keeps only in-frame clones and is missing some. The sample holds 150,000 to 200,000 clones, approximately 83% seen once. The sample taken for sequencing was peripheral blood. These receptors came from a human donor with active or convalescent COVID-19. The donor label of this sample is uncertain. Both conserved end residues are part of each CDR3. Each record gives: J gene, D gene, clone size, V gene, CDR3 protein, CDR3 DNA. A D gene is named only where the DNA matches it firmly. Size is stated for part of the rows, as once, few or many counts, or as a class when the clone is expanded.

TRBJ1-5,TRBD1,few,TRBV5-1,CASSLTGDSNQPQHF,TGCGCCAGCAGCTTGACAGGGGATAGCAATCAGCCCCAGCATTTT
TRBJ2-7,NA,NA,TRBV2,CASISPGYEQYF,TGTGCCAGCATAAGTCCCGGCTACGAGCAGTACTTC
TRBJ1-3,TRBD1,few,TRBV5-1,CASSSGTVFGNTIYF,TGCGCCAGCAGTTCCGGGACAGTTTTTGGAAACACCATATATTTT
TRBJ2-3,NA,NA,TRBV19,CASSIGQAGDTQYF,TGTGCCAGTAGTATCGGGCAGGCGGGAGATACGCAGTATTTT
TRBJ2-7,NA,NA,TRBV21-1,CASSKGGTGSYEQYF,TGTGCCAGCAGCAAAGGGGGGACAGGGTCCTACGAGCAGTACTTC
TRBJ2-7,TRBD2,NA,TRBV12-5,CASGTSGGSGEQYF,TGTGCTAGTGGCACTAGCGGGGGCTCAGGGGAGCAGTACTTC
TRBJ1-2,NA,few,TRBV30,CAWSLGNYGYTF,TGTGCCTGGAGTCTCGGGAACTATGGCTACACCTTC
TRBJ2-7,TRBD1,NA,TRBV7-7,CASSQGTGEYYEQYF,TGTGCCAGCAGCCAGGGGACAGGGGAGTACTACGAGCAGTACTTC
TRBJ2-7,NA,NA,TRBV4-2,CASSQVGGQSFYEQYF,TGTGCCAGCAGCCAAGTTGGTGGACAGTCTTTCTACGAGCAGTACTTC
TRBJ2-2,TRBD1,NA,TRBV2,CASYPITGGRPGELFF,TGTGCCAGCTACCCGATAACAGGGGGACGGCCCGGGGAGCTGTTTTTT
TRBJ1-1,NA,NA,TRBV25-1,CASSEEGVTGNTEAFF,TGTGCCAGCAGTGAAGAGGGGGTGACAGGGAACACTGAAGCTTTCTTT
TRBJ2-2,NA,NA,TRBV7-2,CASSLFSGSPNTGELFF,TGTGCCAGCAGCTTATTTTCGGGTAGCCCTAACACCGGGGAGCTGTTTTTT
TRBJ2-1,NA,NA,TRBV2,CASSGRTAGNEQFF,TGTGCCAGCAGTGGGAGGACGGCGGGAAATGAGCAGTTCTTC
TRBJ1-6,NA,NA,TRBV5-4,CASKLGNSPLHF,TGTGCCAGCAAACTTGGTAATTCACCCCTCCACTTT
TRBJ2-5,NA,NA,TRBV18,CASSPPSPGGQETQYF,TGTGCCAGCTCACCACCGTCGCCCGGGGGGCAGGAGACCCAGTACTTC
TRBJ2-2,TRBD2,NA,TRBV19,CASKSLLAGDPGELFF,TGTGCCAGTAAATCCCTCCTAGCGGGAGATCCCGGGGAGCTGTTTTTT
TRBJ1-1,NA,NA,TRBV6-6,CASYNREAAVTEAFF,TGTGCCAGCTACAACCGAGAGGCCGCGGTCACTGAAGCTTTCTTT
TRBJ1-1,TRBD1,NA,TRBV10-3,CAIMGATGMNTEAFF,TGTGCCATCATGGGTGCGACAGGGATGAACACTGAAGCTTTCTTT
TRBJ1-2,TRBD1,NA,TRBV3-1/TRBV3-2,CASSPFRDRGGGYTF,TGTGCCAGCAGCCCCTTCCGGGACAGGGGGGGTGGCTACACCTTC
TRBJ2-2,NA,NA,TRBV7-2,CASSLGLPSFSAGELFF,TGTGCCAGCAGCCTTGGGTTACCTAGCTTTTCTGCCGGGGAGCTGTTTTTT
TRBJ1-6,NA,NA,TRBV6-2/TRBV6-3,CASSYRKFVSPLHF,TGTGCCAGCAGTTATAGAAAATTTGTGTCACCCCTCCACTTT
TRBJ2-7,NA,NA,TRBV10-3,CAISASTGSYEQYF,TGTGCCATCAGTGCATCGACAGGCTCCTACGAGCAGTACTTC
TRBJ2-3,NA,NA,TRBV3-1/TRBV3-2,CASSLGSSIDTQYF,TGTGCCAGCAGCCTCGGTTCGTCGATAGATACGCAGTATTTT
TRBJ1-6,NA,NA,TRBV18,CASSPDSQTSASPLHF,TGTGCCAGCTCACCAGACAGCCAGACCTCGGCTTCACCCCTCCACTTT
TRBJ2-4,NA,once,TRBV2,CASSSEGNIQYF,TGTGCCAGCAGTTCGGAGGGAAACATTCAGTACTTC
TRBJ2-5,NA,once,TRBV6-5,CASSYRTNQETQYF,TGTGCCAGCAGTTACCGGACAAATCAAGAGACCCAGTACTTC
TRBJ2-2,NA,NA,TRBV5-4,CASSLDRATGELFF,TGTGCCAGCAGCTTAGACAGAGCCACCGGGGAGCTGTTTTTT
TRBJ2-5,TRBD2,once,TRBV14,CASSPSAGVVWETQYF,TGTGCCAGCAGCCCCTCAGCGGGAGTGGTTTGGGAGACCCAGTACTTC
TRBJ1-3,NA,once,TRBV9,CASSVGGNTPGNTIYF,TGTGCCAGCAGCGTGGGGGGGAACACCCCGGGCAACACCATATATTTT
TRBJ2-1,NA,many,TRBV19,CASREGQLSYNEQFF,TGTGCCAGTAGGGAGGGCCAACTCTCCTACAATGAGCAGTTCTTC
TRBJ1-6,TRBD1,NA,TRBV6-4,CASSAGQGSNSPLHF,TGTGCCAGCAGTGCCGGACAGGGAAGTAATTCACCCCTCCACTTT
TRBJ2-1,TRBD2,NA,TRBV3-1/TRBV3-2,CASSQRVRGSLLDNEQFF,TGTGCCAGCAGCCAAAGGGTCCGCGGGAGTCTCCTCGACAATGAGCAGTTCTTC
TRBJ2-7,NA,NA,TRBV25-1,CATQPRGPNEQYF,TGTGCCACCCAGCCGAGAGGGCCAAACGAGCAGTACTTC
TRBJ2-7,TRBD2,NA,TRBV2,CASSEASGGTYEQYF,TGTGCCAGCAGTGAAGCTAGCGGGGGTACCTACGAGCAGTACTTC
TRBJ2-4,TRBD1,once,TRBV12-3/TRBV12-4,CATRDSLKNIQYF,TGTGCCACCAGGGACAGCTTGAAAAACATTCAGTACTTC
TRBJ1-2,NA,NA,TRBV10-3,CAISPTGRADGYTF,TGTGCCATCAGTCCTACAGGGAGGGCGGATGGCTACACCTTC
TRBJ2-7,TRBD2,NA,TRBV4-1,CASSQELAGGLSSYEQYF,TGCGCCAGCAGCCAAGAGTTGGCGGGAGGGCTGAGCTCCTACGAGCAGTACTTC
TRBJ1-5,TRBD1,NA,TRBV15,CATASGTGAGGNQPQHF,TGTGCCACCGCATCCGGGACAGGGGCAGGAGGCAATCAGCCCCAGCATTTT
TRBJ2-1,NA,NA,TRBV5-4,CASSPEGANEQFF,TGTGCCAGCAGCCCGGAGGGTGCCAATGAGCAGTTCTTC
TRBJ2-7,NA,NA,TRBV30,CAWSVPHVTGTGYEQYF,TGTGCCTGGAGTGTACCCCATGTCACAGGGACGGGTTACGAGCAGTACTTC
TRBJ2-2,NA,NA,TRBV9,CASSVDQGNTGELFF,TGTGCCAGCAGCGTAGACCAGGGGAACACCGGGGAGCTGTTTTTT
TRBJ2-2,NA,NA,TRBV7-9,CASSLLLGRGTGELFF,TGTGCCAGCAGCCTTCTCTTGGGGCGCGGCACCGGGGAGCTGTTTTTT
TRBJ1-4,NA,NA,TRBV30,CAWERTNEKLFF,TGTGCCTGGGAGAGAACTAATGAAAAACTGTTTTTT
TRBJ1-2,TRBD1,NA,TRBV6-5,CASRQTGGRGGYTF,TGTGCCAGCCGCCAGACAGGGGGTCGAGGTGGCTACACCTTC
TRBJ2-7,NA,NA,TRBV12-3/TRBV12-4,CASSLLGNEQYF,TGTGCCAGCAGTTTGCTCGGGAACGAGCAGTACTTC